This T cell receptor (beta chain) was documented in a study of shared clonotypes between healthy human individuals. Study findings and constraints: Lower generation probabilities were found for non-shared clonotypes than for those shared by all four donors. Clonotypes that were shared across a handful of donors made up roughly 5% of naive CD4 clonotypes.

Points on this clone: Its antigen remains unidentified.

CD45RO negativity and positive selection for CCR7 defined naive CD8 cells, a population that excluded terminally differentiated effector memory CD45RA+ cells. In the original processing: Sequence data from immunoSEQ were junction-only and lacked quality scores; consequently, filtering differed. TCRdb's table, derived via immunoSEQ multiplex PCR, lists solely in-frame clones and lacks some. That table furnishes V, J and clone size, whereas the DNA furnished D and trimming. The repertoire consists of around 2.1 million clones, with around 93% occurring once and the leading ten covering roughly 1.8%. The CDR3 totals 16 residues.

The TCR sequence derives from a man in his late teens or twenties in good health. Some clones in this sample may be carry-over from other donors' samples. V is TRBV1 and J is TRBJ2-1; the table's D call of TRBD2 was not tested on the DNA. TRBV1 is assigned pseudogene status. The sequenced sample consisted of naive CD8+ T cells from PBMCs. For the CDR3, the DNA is TGCACCAGCAGCCAAGATGGAGGACTAGCGGACAATGAGCAGTTCTTC. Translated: CTSSQDGGLADNEQFF.